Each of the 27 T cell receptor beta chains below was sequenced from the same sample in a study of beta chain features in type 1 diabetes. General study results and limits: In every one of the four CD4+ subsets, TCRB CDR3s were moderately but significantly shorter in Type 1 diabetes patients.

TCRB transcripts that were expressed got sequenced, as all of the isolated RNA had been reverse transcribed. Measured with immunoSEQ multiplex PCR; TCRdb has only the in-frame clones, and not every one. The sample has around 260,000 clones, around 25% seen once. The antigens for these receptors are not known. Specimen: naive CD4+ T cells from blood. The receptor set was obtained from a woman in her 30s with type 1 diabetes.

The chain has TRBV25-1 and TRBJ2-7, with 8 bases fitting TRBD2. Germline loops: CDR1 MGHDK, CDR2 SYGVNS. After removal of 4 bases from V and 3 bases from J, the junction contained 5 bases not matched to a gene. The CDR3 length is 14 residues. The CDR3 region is CASSADGTSYEQYF. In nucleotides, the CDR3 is TGTGCCAGCAGTGCCGACGGGACTAGCTACGAGCAGTACTTC.

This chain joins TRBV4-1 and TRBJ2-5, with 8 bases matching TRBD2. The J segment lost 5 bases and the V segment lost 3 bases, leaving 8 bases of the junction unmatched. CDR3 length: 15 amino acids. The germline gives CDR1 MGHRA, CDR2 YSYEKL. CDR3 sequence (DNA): TGCGCCAGCAGCCAGATCGGACTAGCCCGGGAGACCCAGTACTTC. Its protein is CASSQIGLARETQYF.

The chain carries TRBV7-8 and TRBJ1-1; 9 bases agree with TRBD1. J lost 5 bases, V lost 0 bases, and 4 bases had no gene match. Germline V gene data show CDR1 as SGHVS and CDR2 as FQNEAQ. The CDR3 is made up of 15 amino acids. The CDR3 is CASSLARDRGTEAFF. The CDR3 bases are TGTGCCAGCAGCTTAGCGAGAGACAGGGGGACTGAAGCTTTCTTT.

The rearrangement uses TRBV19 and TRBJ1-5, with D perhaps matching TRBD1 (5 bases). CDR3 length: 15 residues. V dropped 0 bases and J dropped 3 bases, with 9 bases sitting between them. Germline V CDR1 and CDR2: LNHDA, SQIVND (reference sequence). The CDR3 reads CASSIDHRSNQPQHF. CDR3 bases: TGTGCCAGTAGTATAGATCACAGGTCCAATCAGCCCCAGCATTTT.

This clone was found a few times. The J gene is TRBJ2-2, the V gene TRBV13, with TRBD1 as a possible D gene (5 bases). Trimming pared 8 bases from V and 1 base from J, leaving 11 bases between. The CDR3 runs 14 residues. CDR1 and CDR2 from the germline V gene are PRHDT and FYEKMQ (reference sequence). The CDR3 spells CASSAGMNTGELFF. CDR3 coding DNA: TGTGCCAGCTCTGCAGGGATGAACACCGGGGAGCTGTTTTTT.

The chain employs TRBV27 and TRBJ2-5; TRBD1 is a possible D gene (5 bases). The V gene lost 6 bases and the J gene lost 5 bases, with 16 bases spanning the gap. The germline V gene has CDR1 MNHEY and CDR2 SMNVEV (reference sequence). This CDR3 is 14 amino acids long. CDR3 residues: CASSQGPITETQYF. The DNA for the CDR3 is TGTGCCAGCAGCCAGGGCCCCATAACCGAGACCCAGTACTTC.

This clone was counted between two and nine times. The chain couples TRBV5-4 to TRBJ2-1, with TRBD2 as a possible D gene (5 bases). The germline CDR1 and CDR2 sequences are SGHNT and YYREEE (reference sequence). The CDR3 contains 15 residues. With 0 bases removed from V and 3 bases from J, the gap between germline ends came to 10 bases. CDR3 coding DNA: TGTGCCAGCAGCTTGGGACCGGGATTCTACAATGAGCAGTTCTTC. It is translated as CASSLGPGFYNEQFF.

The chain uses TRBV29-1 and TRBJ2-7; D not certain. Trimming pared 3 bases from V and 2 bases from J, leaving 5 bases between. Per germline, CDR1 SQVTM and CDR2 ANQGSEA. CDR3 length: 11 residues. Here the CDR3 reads CSVDSAYEQYF. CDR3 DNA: TGCAGCGTTGATTCGGCCTACGAGCAGTACTTC.

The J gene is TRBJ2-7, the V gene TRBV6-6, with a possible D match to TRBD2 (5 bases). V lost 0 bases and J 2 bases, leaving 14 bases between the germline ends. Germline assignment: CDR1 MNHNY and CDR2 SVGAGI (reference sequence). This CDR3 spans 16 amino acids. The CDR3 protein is CASSYSVSATTYEQYF. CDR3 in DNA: TGTGCCAGCAGTTACTCTGTTAGCGCGACAACCTACGAGCAGTACTTC.

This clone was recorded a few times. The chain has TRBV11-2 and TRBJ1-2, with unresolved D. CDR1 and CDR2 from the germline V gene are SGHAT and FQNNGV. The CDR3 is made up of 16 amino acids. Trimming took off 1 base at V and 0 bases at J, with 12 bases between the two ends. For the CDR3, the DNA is TGTGCCAGCAGCTTAGCCTTCGGGGTGGCTAACTATGGCTACACCTTC. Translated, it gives CASSLAFGVANYGYTF.

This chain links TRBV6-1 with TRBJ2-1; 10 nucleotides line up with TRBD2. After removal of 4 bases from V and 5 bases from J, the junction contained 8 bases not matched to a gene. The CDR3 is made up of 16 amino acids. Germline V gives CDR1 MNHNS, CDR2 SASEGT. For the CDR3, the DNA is TGTGCCAGCAGTGGGTCGAGCGGGAGGGCAAACAATGAGCAGTTCTTC. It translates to CASSGSSGRANNEQFF.

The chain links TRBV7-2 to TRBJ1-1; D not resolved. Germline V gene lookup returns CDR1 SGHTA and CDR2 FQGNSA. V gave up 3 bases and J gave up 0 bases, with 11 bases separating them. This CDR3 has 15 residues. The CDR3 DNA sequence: TGTGCCAGCAGCTTCGGCCAGACTATGAACACTGAAGCTTTCTTT. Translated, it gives CASSFGQTMNTEAFF.

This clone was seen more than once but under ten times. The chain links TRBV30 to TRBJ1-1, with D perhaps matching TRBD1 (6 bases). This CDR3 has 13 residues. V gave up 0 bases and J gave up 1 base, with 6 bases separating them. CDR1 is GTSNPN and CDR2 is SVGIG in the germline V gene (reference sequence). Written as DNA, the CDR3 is TGTGCCTGGAGTGTAGGGGGGAACACTGAAGCTTTCTTT. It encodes CAWSVGGNTEAFF.

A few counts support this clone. DNA for the CDR3: TGCAGCGTAGTTAAGGACTATTCGAGCTCCTACAATGAGCAGTTCTTC. Protein sequence: CSVVKDYSSSYNEQFF. The chain recombines TRBV29-1 with TRBJ2-1, with D perhaps TRBD2 (6 bases). Germline V gene data show CDR1 as SQVTM and CDR2 as ANQGSEA. This CDR3 is built from 16 residues. Trimming took 6 bases from V and 0 from J, leaving 18 bases between them.

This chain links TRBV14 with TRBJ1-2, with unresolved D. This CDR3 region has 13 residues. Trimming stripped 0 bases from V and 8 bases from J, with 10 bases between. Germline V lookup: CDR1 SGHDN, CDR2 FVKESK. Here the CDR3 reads CASSQDLERGYTF. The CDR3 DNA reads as TGTGCCAGCAGCCAAGATCTGGAGCGGGGCTACACCTTC. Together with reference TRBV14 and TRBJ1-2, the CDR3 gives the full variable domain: EAGVTQFPSHSVIEKGQTVTLRCDPISGHDNLYWYRRVMGKEIKFLLHFVKESKQDESGMPNNRFLAERTGGTYSTLKVQPAELEDSGVYFCASSQDLERGYTFGSGTRLTVV.

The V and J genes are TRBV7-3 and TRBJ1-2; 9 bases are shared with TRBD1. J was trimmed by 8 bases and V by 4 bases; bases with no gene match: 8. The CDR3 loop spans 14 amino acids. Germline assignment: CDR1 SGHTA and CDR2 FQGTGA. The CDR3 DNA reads TGTGCCAGCAGCTCGTCACAGGGGGCCTCGGGCTACACCTTC. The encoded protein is CASSSSQGASGYTF.

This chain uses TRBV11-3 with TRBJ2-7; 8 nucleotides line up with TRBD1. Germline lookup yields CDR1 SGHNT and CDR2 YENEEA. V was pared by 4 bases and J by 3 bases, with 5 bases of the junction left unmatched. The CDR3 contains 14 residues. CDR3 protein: CASSSYGTGYEQYF. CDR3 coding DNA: TGTGCCAGCAGCTCCTACGGGACAGGCTACGAGCAGTACTTC.

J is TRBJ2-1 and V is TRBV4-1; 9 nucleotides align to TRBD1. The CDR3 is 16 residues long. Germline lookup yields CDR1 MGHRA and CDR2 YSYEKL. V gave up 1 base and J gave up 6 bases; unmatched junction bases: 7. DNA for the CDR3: TGCGCCAGCAGCCAAGTGTGGGACAGGGCTGTCAATGAGCAGTTCTTC. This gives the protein CASSQVWDRAVNEQFF.

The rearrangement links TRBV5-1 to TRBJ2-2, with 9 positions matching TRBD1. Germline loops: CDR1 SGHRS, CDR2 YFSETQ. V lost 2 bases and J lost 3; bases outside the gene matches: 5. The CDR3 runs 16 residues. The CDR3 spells CASSLTGGVDTGELFF. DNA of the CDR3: TGCGCCAGCAGCTTAACAGGGGGCGTCGACACCGGGGAGCTGTTTTTT.

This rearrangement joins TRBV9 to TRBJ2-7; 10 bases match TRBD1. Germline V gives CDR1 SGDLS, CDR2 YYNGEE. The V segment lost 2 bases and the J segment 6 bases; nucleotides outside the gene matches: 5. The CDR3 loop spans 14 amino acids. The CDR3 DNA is TGTGCCAGCAGCGTCCGGGACAGGGGACTCGAGCAGTACTTC. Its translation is CASSVRDRGLEQYF. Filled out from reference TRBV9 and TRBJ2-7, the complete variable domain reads DSGVTQTPKHLITATGQRVTLRCSPRSGDLSVYWYQQSLDQGLQFLIQYYNGEERAKGNILERFSAQQFPDLHSELNLSSLELGDSALYFCASSVRDRGLEQYFGPGTRLTVT.

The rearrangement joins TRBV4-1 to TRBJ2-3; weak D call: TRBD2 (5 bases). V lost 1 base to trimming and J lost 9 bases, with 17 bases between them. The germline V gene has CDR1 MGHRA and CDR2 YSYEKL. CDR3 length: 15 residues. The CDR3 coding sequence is TGCGCCAGCAGCCAAGTACAGCCTAGCTCACGGACGCAGTATTTT. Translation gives CASSQVQPSSRTQYF.

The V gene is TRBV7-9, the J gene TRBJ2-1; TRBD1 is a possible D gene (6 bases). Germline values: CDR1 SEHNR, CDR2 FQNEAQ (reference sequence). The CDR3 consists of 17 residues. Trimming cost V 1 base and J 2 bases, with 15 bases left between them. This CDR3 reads CASSLGTAPRAYNEQFF. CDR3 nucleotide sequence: TGTGCCAGCAGCTTAGGGACAGCTCCTCGTGCCTACAATGAGCAGTTCTTC.

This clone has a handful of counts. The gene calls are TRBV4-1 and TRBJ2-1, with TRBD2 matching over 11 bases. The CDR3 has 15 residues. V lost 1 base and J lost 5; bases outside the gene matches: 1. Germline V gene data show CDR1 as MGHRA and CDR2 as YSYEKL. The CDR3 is CASSQGLAGNNEQFF. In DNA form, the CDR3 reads TGCGCCAGCAGCCAAGGACTAGCGGGAAACAATGAGCAGTTCTTC.

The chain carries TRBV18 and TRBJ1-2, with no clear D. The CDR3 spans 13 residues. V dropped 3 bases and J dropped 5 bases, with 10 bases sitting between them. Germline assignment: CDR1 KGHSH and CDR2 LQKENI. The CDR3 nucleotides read TGTGCCAGCTCACCCCAAGATCGGTATGGCTACACCTTC. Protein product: CASSPQDRYGYTF.

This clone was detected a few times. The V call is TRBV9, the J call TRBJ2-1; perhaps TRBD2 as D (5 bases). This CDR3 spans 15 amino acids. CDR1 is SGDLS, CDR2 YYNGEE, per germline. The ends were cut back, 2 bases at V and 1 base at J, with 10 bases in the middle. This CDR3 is CASSVEGKSYNEQFF. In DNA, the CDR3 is TGTGCCAGCAGCGTCGAGGGAAAGTCCTACAATGAGCAGTTCTTC.

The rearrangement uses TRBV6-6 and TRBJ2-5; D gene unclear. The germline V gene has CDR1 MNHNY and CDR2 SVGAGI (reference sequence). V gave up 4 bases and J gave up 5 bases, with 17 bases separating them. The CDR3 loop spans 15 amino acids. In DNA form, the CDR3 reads TGTGCCAGCAGTTTACTTCGAGAGTCGATGGAGACCCAGTACTTC. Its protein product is CASSLLRESMETQYF.

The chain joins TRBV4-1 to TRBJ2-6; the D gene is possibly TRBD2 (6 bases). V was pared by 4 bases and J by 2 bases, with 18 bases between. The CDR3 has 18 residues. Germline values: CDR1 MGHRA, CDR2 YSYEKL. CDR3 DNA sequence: TGCGCCAGCAGCCTGAGTTCACACGGGAGCGCTGGGGCCAACGTCCTGACTTTC. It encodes CASSLSSHGSAGANVLTF.